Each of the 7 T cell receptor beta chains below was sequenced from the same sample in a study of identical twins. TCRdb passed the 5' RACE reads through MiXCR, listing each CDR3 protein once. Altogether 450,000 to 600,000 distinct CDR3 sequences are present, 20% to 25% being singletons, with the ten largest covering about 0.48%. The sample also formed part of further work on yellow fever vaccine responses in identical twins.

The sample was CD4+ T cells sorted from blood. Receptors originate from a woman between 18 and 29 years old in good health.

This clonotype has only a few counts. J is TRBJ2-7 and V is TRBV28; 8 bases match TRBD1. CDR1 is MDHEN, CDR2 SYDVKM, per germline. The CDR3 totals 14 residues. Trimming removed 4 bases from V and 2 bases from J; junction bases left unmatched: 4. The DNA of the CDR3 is TGTGCCAGCAGTTCCCGGACAGGGACCTACGAGCAGTACTTC. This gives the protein CASSSRTGTYEQYF.

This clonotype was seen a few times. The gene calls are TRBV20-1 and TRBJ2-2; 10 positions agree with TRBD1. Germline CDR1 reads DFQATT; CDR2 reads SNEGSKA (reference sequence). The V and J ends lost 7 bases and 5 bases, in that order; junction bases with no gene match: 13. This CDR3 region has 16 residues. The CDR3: CSVTGQGLLTTGELFF. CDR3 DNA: TGCAGTGTAACGGGACAGGGGCTGTTGACGACCGGGGAGCTGTTTTTT.

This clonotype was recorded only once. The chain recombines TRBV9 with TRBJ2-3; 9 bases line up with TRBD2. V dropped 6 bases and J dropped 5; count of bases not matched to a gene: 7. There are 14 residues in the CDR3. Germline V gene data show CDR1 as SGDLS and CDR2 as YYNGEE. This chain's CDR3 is CASNPGLAQDTQYF. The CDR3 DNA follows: TGTGCCAGCAACCCGGGACTAGCACAAGATACGCAGTATTTT.

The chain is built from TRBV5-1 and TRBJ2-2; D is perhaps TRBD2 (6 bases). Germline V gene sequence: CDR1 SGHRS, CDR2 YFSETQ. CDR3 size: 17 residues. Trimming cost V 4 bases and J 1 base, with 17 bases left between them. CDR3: CASSGPGLAKNTGELFF. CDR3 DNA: TGCGCCAGCAGCGGACCGGGACTCGCTAAGAACACCGGGGAGCTGTTTTTT.

DNA for the CDR3: TGTGCCAGCAGTTTTTGGGGAGGCACTGAAGCTTTCTTT. This codes for CASSFWGGTEAFF. The chain links TRBV12-3 or TRBV12-4 to TRBJ1-1; D is unresolved. This CDR3 has 13 residues. Trimming left V 3 bases short and J 4 bases short, with 9 bases between.

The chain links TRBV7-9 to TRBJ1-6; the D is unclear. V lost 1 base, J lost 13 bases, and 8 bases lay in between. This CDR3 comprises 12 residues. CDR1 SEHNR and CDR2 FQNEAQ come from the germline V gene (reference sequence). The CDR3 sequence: CASSLGSGPLHF. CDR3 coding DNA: TGTGCCAGCAGCTTAGGATCCGGTCCCCTCCACTTT.

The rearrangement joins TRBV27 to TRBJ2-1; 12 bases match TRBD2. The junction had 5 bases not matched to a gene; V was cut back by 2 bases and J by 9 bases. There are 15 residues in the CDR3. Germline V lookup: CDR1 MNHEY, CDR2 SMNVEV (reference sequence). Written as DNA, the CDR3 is TGTGCCAGCAGTTTACTAGCGGGAGGGCCTATTGAGCAGTTCTTC. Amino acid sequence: CASSLLAGGPIEQFF.